The 5 T cell receptor beta chains below all came from one sample that was sequenced in a study of blood T cell repertoires in COVID-19. Measured with immunoSEQ multiplex PCR; TCRdb has only the in-frame clones, and not every one. The sample has 310,000 or so clones, almost 90% seen once. Sequenced material: PBMCs or T cells enriched from blood (not recorded which). All receptors come from a woman under 30 with acute COVID-19.

This chain uses TRBV7-2 with TRBJ2-3; tentatively, D is TRBD2 (6 bases). The length of the CDR3 is 14 residues. Germline V gives CDR1 SGHTA, CDR2 FQGNSA. The V and J ends lost 5 bases and 4 bases respectively, with 13 bases between them. CDR3 coding DNA: TGTGCCAGCAGCCTCCTTCCTAGCGCAGATACGCAGTATTTT. It translates to CASSLLPSADTQYF.

This clone was seen only once. The chain links TRBV28 to TRBJ2-1, with D maybe TRBD2 (6 bases). V lost 2 bases and J lost 6, with 11 bases in between. CDR3 size: 14 residues. CDR1 and CDR2 from the germline V gene are MDHEN and SYDVKM. Here the CDR3 reads CASSLLGSTNEQFF. The DNA of the CDR3 is TGTGCCAGCAGTTTACTCGGGAGCACCAATGAGCAGTTCTTC.

The chain uses TRBV28 and TRBJ2-1, with TRBD2 matching 12 bases. J gave up 6 bases and V 4 bases, and 10 bases lay outside the gene matches. CDR1 is MDHEN and CDR2 is SYDVKM in the germline V gene. This CDR3 comprises 17 residues. CDR3 sequence reads: CASSSKLAGGPGNEQFF. CDR3 DNA: TGTGCCAGCAGTTCCAAACTAGCGGGAGGACCGGGCAATGAGCAGTTCTTC.

The chain recombines TRBV7-2 with TRBJ2-1; TRBD1 matches 7 bases. Germline values: CDR1 SGHTA, CDR2 FQGNSA. The V and J ends lost 1 base and 5 bases, in that order; junction bases with no gene match: 14. This CDR3 has 18 residues. The CDR3 sequence: CASSLGWVWDSPNNEQFF. CDR3 sequence (DNA): TGTGCCAGCAGCTTAGGGTGGGTTTGGGACAGTCCAAACAATGAGCAGTTCTTC.

V and J are TRBV12-3 or TRBV12-4 and TRBJ2-7; D is ambiguous. The CDR3 consists of 11 residues. V lost 5 bases, J lost 4 bases, and 6 bases lay in between. As DNA, the CDR3 is TGTGCCAGCAGTATCCGGTACGAGCAGTACTTC. Translation gives CASSIRYEQYF.